This entry concerns a single T cell receptor beta chain. This entry is derived from a study of shared clonotypes between healthy human individuals. Positively selected for CCR7, the CD45RO-negative cells used as naive CD8 cells excluded terminally differentiated effector memory CD45RA+ cells. Assay used: immunoSEQ multiplex PCR; TCRdb lists only in-frame clones, some missing. The sample contains around 640,000 clones, roughly 96% of which appear only once. The sequenced material came from naive CD8+ T cells sorted from blood. The TCR originated in a woman between 25 and 40 years old in good health.

In DNA, the CDR3 is TGTGCCAGTAGTCCGGAGGGGACTAGCGGGTCGCATACCTACGAGCAGTACTTC. Its protein product is CASSPEGTSGSHTYEQYF. The chain uses TRBV19 and TRBJ2-7; 12 bases agree with TRBD2. Germline values: CDR1 LNHDA, CDR2 SQIVND (reference sequence). CDR3 length equals 18 residues. Losses at the gene ends were 5 bases for V and 2 bases for J; bases not matched to a gene: 13.